In this sample, the clone carrying this TCR beta chain turned up many times. Its antigen is still unknown. Germline V gene data show CDR1 as SNHLY and CDR2 as FYNNEI. V dropped 3 bases and J dropped 4 bases, with 12 bases sitting between them. This CDR3 spans 14 amino acids. Generation of TCR beta libraries employed quantitative 5'-RACE incorporating molecular barcodes. Via MiXCR, TCRdb re-called the 5' RACE reads, giving one row per CDR3 protein. The data contain some 63,000 distinct CDR3 sequences, over 5% of them singletons. The source of the sample is a study of CD8 T cells in ankylosing spondylitis. The study, taken as a whole, reports: Earlier studies detected some motif variants in reactive arthritis synovial fluid and blood. In ankylosing spondylitis blood, a motif of eight highly homologous TCR beta variants appeared characteristic. Clones linked to the disease showed a CD8+ phenotype. They occurred at relatively low frequencies in peripheral blood.

J is TRBJ1-1 and V is TRBV2; possibly TRBD1 for D (6 bases). Sequenced: synovial fluid, either unsorted or a sorted T cell fraction (not recorded which). The receptor was isolated from a male donor with ankylosing spondylitis. The CDR3 is CASSDFGGGTEAFF. CDR3 DNA: TGTGCCAGCAGTGACTTTGGGGGCGGCACTGAAGCTTTCTTT.